This TCR beta chain is from a study of human T cells and chemical hapten exposure. Whole-study context: On about 2 cm by about 2 cm of upper inner arm skin, sensitization was performed with 2% DPC. Study-level results: DPC sensitization produced no change in TCRs with frequency above 1 in 1000.

As for time point: patch test 2, 6 weeks after DPC sensitization. Treatment of the sample: therapeutic diphenylcyclopropenone sensitization with weekly scalp DPC. The CDR3 sequence is 15 residues long. Germline CDR1 reads MNHNS; CDR2 reads SASEGT. V lost 6 bases, J lost 2 bases, and 14 bases lay in between. TCRdb redid the calling of the RACE reads with MiXCR, one entry per CDR3 protein. The sample holds tens of thousands of distinct CDR3 sequences; less than 8.5% are singletons and the top ten take around 1.3%. The sample holds a few counts of this clonotype. Its antigen is still unknown. Specimen: whole blood, collected in connection with sensitization to the hapten diphenylcyclopropenone (DPC). The rearrangement links TRBV6-1 to TRBJ1-5, with D hard to call. This receptor was taken from a woman in her 30s with alopecia areata. Some clones in this sample may be carry-over from other donors' samples. The CDR3 region has the DNA TGTGCCAGCAGCCGGGAGGTAGGTGGCAATCAGCCCCAGCATTTT. This sequence encodes CASSREVGGNQPQHF.